The 23 T cell receptor beta chains below come from one sample, sequenced in a study of beta chain features in type 1 diabetes. Findings of the study overall: Researchers report that Type 1 diabetes patients had moderately but significantly shorter TCRB CDR3s across all four CD4+ subsets.

Reverse transcription of all isolated RNA meant that expressed TCRB transcripts were sequenced. Sequencing was performed with immunoSEQ multiplex PCR; in TCRdb, only in-frame clones are kept and a portion is missing. This table holds some 660,000 clones, over 12% found once. Their antigens are not known. The specimen sequenced was naive CD4+ T cells from blood. Receptors were obtained from a man between 18 and 35 years old with type 1 diabetes.

The sample holds a few counts of this clone. The chain uses TRBV9 and TRBJ1-2, with D maybe TRBD1 (5 bases). Trimming stripped 0 bases from V and 5 bases from J, with 14 bases between. The CDR3 runs 15 residues. The germline V gene encodes CDR1 SGDLS and CDR2 YYNGEE. The chain's CDR3 is CASSVVGDRSYGYTF. The CDR3 DNA follows: TGTGCCAGCAGCGTAGTAGGGGATAGGTCGTATGGCTACACCTTC.

The chain uses TRBV6-5 and TRBJ1-2; 9 nucleotides line up with TRBD1. This CDR3 has 13 residues. Germline assignment: CDR1 MNHEY and CDR2 SVGAGI. The ends lost 4 bases at V and 6 bases at J; junction bases unmatched: 3. The CDR3 sequence is CASSSQGANGYTF. In DNA, the CDR3 is TGTGCCAGCAGTTCACAGGGGGCGAATGGCTACACCTTC.

The V call is TRBV4-1, the J call TRBJ1-5; a possible D gene is TRBD1 (6 bases). The CDR3 has 15 amino acids. Per the germline V gene, CDR1 is MGHRA and CDR2 is YSYEKL. The ends were cut back, 2 bases at V and 6 bases at J, with 14 bases in the middle. The CDR3 spells CASSQLQGAGQPQHF. CDR3 DNA sequence: TGCGCCAGCAGCCAACTACAGGGAGCAGGTCAGCCCCAGCATTTT.

This clone has just a few counts. The chain couples TRBV30 to TRBJ1-1; TRBD1 matches 7 bases. The germline CDR1 and CDR2 sequences are GTSNPN and SVGIG (reference sequence). The CDR3 runs to 11 residues. The trim removed 8 bases at V and 1 base at J, leaving 1 base unmatched. CDR3 DNA sequence: TGTGCCGGGACAGCGAACACTGAAGCTTTCTTT. It yields the protein CAGTANTEAFF. Full variable domain (outside the CDR3, taken from reference TRBV30 and TRBJ1-1): SQTIHQWPATLVQPVGSPLSLECTVEGTSNPNLYWYRQAAGRGLQLLFYSVGIGQISSEVPQNLSASRPQDRQFILSSKKLLLSDSGFYLCAGTANTEAFFGQGTRLTVV.

The CDR3 DNA reads as TGCAGTGGGGGCATCTCCTACGAGCAGTACTTC. This sequence encodes CSGGISYEQYF. J is TRBJ2-7 and V is TRBV29-1; a possible D gene is TRBD1 (6 bases). The CDR3 extends over 11 amino acids. The germline V gene encodes CDR1 SQVTM and CDR2 ANQGSEA.

This chain links TRBV30 with TRBJ1-3, with TRBD1 identical over 9 bases. V lost 4 bases and J lost 4; bases outside the gene matches: 2. The CDR3 is 13 amino acids. The V gene's germline CDR1 is GTSNPN and CDR2 SVGIG (reference sequence). Here the CDR3 reads CAWKTGGGNTIYF. The DNA for the CDR3 is TGTGCCTGGAAGACAGGGGGAGGAAACACCATATATTTT. The full variable domain, its missing parts supplied by reference TRBV30 and TRBJ1-3, is SQTIHQWPATLVQPVGSPLSLECTVEGTSNPNLYWYRQAAGRGLQLLFYSVGIGQISSEVPQNLSASRPQDRQFILSSKKLLLSDSGFYLCAWKTGGGNTIYFGEGSWLTVV.

The chain has TRBV4-3 and TRBJ1-4; tentatively, D is TRBD1 (6 bases). Per the germline V gene, CDR1 is LGHNA and CDR2 is YSLEER. The CDR3 consists of 18 residues. The V end was cut by 3 bases, the J end by 0 bases, with 17 bases between. CDR3 sequence reads: CASSHGPGHVATNEKLFF. The CDR3 DNA follows: TGCGCCAGCAGCCATGGTCCGGGACACGTTGCAACTAATGAAAAACTGTTTTTT.

The rearrangement uses TRBV2 and TRBJ1-2, with 8 bases fitting TRBD1. The germline CDR1 and CDR2 sequences are SNHLY and FYNNEI. The CDR3 is 14 residues long. The V gene end was trimmed by 5 bases and the J gene end by 5 bases; junction bases not matched to a gene: 7. The CDR3 sequence: CASSFDRGLYGYTF. The CDR3 coding sequence is TGTGCCAGCAGTTTCGACAGGGGTTTATATGGCTACACCTTC.

This chain joins TRBV5-4 and TRBJ2-2, with a weak D call TRBD1 (6 bases). CDR3 length equals 16 residues. Germline CDR1 and CDR2: SGHNT and YYREEE (reference sequence). Trimming pared 4 bases from V and 0 bases from J, leaving 13 bases between. Written as DNA, the CDR3 is TGTGCCAGCAGCCCACCAGGGGCCCCGAACACCGGGGAGCTGTTTTTT. Protein: CASSPPGAPNTGELFF. The variable domain in full, with the rest retrieved from reference TRBV5-4 and TRBJ2-2, is ETGVTQSPTHLIKTRGQQVTLRCSSQSGHNTVSWYQQALGQGPQFIFQYYREEENGRGNFPPRFSGLQFPNYSSELNVNALELDDSALYLCASSPPGAPNTGELFFGEGSRLTVL.

In this sample, this clone turned up a few times. Here the CDR3 reads CASRPGANTGELFF. CDR3 in DNA: TGTGCCAGCCGTCCCGGGGCGAACACCGGGGAGCTGTTTTTT. This sequence joins TRBV2 and TRBJ2-2; the D gene is possibly TRBD2 (5 bases). The CDR3 totals 14 residues. Trimming shortened V by 8 bases and J by 0 bases, and 10 bases separated the two germline ends. The germline gives CDR1 SNHLY, CDR2 FYNNEI. The full variable domain, rest sourced from reference TRBV2 and TRBJ2-2, is EPEVTQTPSHQVTQMGQEVILRCVPISNHLYFYWYRQILGQKVEFLVSFYNNEISEKSEIFDDQFSVERPDGSNFTLKIRSTKLEDSAMYFCASRPGANTGELFFGEGSRLTVL.

This clone was seen only a few times. CDR3 sequence: CASSSRDLREFF. In nucleotides, the CDR3 is TGTGCCAGCAGCTCTCGGGACCTCCGGGAGTTCTTC. The V call is TRBV7-2, the J call TRBJ2-1, with D possibly called TRBD1 or TRBD2 (5 bases each). Trimming left V 4 bases short and J 14 bases short, with 15 bases between. This CDR3 has 12 amino acids. CDR1 and CDR2 from the germline V gene are SGHTA and FQGNSA.

This clone has only a few counts. This chain joins TRBV30 and TRBJ2-3; D perhaps matches TRBD1 (5 bases). Germline lookup yields CDR1 GTSNPN and CDR2 SVGIG (reference sequence). This CDR3 is built from 16 residues. Trimming removed 2 bases from V and 3 bases from J, with 18 bases in between. CDR3 region: CAWSSPQGPGTDTQYF. In nucleotides, the CDR3 is TGTGCCTGGAGTTCTCCCCAGGGTCCCGGGACAGATACGCAGTATTTT.

In nucleotides, the CDR3 is TGTGCCAGCAGTGACCAGGGGGCTAACACCGGGGAGCTGTTTTTT. It translates to CASSDQGANTGELFF. The chain uses TRBV2 and TRBJ2-2, with TRBD1 matching over 8 bases. The CDR3 extends over 15 amino acids. Germline values: CDR1 SNHLY, CDR2 FYNNEI. V lost 3 bases, J lost 2 bases, and 2 bases stayed unmatched.

V gene TRBV5-1 combines with J gene TRBJ2-5; D call uncertain. Trimming took off 7 bases at V and 2 bases at J, with 15 bases between the two ends. The CDR3 runs 14 residues. Germline CDR1 reads SGHRS; CDR2 reads YFSETQ. This chain's CDR3 is CASAYGEVQETQYF. The DNA for the CDR3 is TGCGCCAGCGCTTACGGCGAGGTACAAGAGACCCAGTACTTC.

V usage is TRBV9 and J usage is TRBJ2-7; 8 nucleotides agree with TRBD1. CDR1 is SGDLS, CDR2 YYNGEE, per germline. The ends lost 3 bases at V and 3 bases at J; junction bases unmatched: 8. The length of the CDR3 is 15 residues. The CDR3 coding sequence is TGTGCCAGCAGCGGAAACCAGGGGGCTGGCTACGAGCAGTACTTC. Amino acids: CASSGNQGAGYEQYF.

V is TRBV19 and J is TRBJ2-6; possibly TRBD1 for D (6 bases). CDR1 is LNHDA and CDR2 is SQIVND in the germline V gene (reference sequence). The CDR3 runs to 18 residues. Trimming removed 3 bases from V and 0 bases from J, with 15 bases in between. CDR3 nucleotide sequence: TGTGCCAGTAGTATCGCAGGGGCCATGGCCTCTGGGGCCAACGTCCTGACTTTC. It encodes CASSIAGAMASGANVLTF.

This chain links TRBV9 with TRBJ2-3, with TRBD2 matching 10 bases. Trimming cost V 6 bases and J 2 bases; bases outside gene matches: 6. The germline V gene encodes CDR1 SGDLS and CDR2 YYNGEE. The CDR3 loop spans 15 amino acids. The CDR3 region is CASTYTSGVTDTQYF. The CDR3, as DNA: TGTGCCAGCACCTATACTAGCGGGGTCACAGATACGCAGTATTTT.

Only a few counts were recorded for this clone. The gene calls are TRBV10-3 and TRBJ1-2, with D perhaps TRBD1 (6 bases). Germline CDR1 and CDR2: ENHRY and SYGVKD. CDR3 length: 15 amino acids. Deletions cut 2 bases from V and 5 bases from J, with 15 bases between. In DNA, the CDR3 is TGTGCCATCAGTGAGGGGGACACAGGGATATATGGCTACACCTTC. Its translation: CAISEGDTGIYGYTF.

This clone was counted between two and nine times. Other DNA sequences of this sample code for an identical CDR3. The V and J genes are TRBV5-6 and TRBJ2-5; 8 nucleotides match TRBD1. This CDR3 contains 15 residues. Germline CDR1 and CDR2: SGHDT and YYEEEE. Germline trimming cut 0 bases from V and 2 bases from J; bases unmatched to any gene: 3. CDR3 region: CASSLGQGLQETQYF. The CDR3 nucleotides read TGTGCCAGCAGCTTGGGACAGGGGCTACAAGAGACCCAGTACTTC. The full variable domain, with the rest looked up from reference TRBV5-6 and TRBJ2-5, is DAGVTQSPTHLIKTRGQQVTLRCSPKSGHDTVSWYQQALGQGPQFIFQYYEEEERQRGNFPDRFSGHQFPNYSSELNVNALLLGDSALYLCASSLGQGLQETQYFGPGTRLLVL.

The chain has TRBV30 and TRBJ1-1; 9 bases align to TRBD1. CDR1 is GTSNPN and CDR2 is SVGIG in the germline V gene (reference sequence). V was clipped by 0 bases and J by 0 bases; unmatched bases: 8. This CDR3 is 17 amino acids long. This CDR3 is CAWSVPRTGDLNTEAFF. The CDR3 nucleotides read TGTGCCTGGAGTGTACCTAGGACAGGGGACCTGAACACTGAAGCTTTCTTT.

V usage is TRBV27 and J usage is TRBJ2-2; D not certain. Deletions cut 6 bases from V and 3 bases from J, with 17 bases between. The CDR3 runs 16 residues. In germline, CDR1 is MNHEY, CDR2 SMNVEV (reference sequence). CDR3 loop: CASSDGKGYYTGELFF. The CDR3 DNA is TGTGCCAGCAGCGACGGAAAGGGATATTACACCGGGGAGCTGTTTTTT.

The V gene is TRBV10-3, the J gene TRBJ2-1, with a possible D match to TRBD2 (5 bases). Trimming pared 4 bases from V and 14 bases from J, leaving 18 bases between. CDR1 and CDR2 from the germline V gene are ENHRY and SYGVKD. This CDR3 has 13 residues. The CDR3 loop is CAISVGEPPAEFF. Here the CDR3 DNA reads TGTGCCATCAGTGTCGGGGAGCCACCGGCTGAGTTCTTC.

The chain is built from TRBV19 and TRBJ1-5, with no clear D. Germline loops: CDR1 LNHDA, CDR2 SQIVND (reference sequence). Trimming left V 3 bases short and J 3 bases short, with 6 bases between. CDR3 size: 13 residues. The CDR3 protein is CASSIADNQPQHF. For the CDR3, the DNA is TGTGCCAGTAGTATTGCAGACAATCAGCCCCAGCATTTT.